The 7 T cell receptor beta chains reported below all come from one sample, sequenced in a study of blood T cell repertoires in COVID-19. TCRdb keeps only in-frame clones here, not all; method: immunoSEQ multiplex PCR. Among 300,000 to 450,000 clones listed, 87% were seen once. The sequenced sample was PBMCs or T cells enriched from blood (not recorded which). All receptors come from a man aged 30-40 years who had recovered from COVID-19.

The rearrangement links TRBV5-4 to TRBJ1-4, with a possible D match to TRBD1 (6 bases). The CDR3 sequence is 16 residues long. Trimming removed 0 bases at V and 2 bases at J, with 11 bases between. The V gene's germline CDR1 is SGHNT and CDR2 YYREEE (reference sequence). CDR3 residues: CASSLGGGGTNEKLFF. CDR3 nucleotides: TGTGCCAGCAGCTTGGGTGGGGGCGGCACTAATGAAAAACTGTTTTTT.

The rearrangement links TRBV4-1 to TRBJ2-7, with 11 bases identical to TRBD2. CDR3 length equals 15 residues. The trim removed 1 base at V and 3 bases at J, leaving 2 bases unmatched. Germline assignment: CDR1 MGHRA and CDR2 YSYEKL. CDR3 region: CASSQAGTSGYEQYF. The CDR3 coding sequence is TGCGCCAGCAGCCAAGCCGGGACTAGCGGCTACGAGCAGTACTTC.

This clone was found once. The rearrangement uses TRBV5-8 and TRBJ1-3; the D gene is possibly TRBD1 (6 bases). CDR1 and CDR2 (germline): SGHTS, YDEGEE. Trimming left V 7 bases short and J 2 bases short, with 16 bases between. This CDR3 region has 15 residues. CDR3 region: CASFPGGGPGNTIYF. CDR3 DNA: TGTGCCAGCTTCCCTGGGGGGGGGCCTGGAAACACCATATATTTT. Full variable domain (outside the CDR3, taken from reference TRBV5-8 and TRBJ1-3): EAGVTQSPTHLIKTRGQQATLRCSPISGHTSVYWYQQALGLGLQFLLWYDEGEERNRGNFPPRFSGRQFPNYSSELNVNALELEDSALYLCASFPGGGPGNTIYFGEGSWLTVV.

J is TRBJ1-3 and V is TRBV10-3, with D possibly being TRBD1 (6 bases). The V gene lost 6 bases and the J gene lost 0 bases, with 9 bases spanning the gap. Germline lookup yields CDR1 ENHRY and CDR2 SYGVKD. The CDR3 is 14 residues long. CDR3 residues: CAIRGDISGNTIYF. The CDR3 DNA follows: TGTGCCATCAGAGGGGACATCTCTGGAAACACCATATATTTT.

The chain recombines TRBV5-1 with TRBJ2-3; D possibly corresponds to TRBD2 (5 bases). CDR3 size: 15 residues. The V gene's germline CDR1 is SGHRS and CDR2 YFSETQ. V lost 4 bases to trimming and J lost 1 base, with 13 bases between them. CDR3 nucleotide sequence: TGCGCCAGCAGCCTTCGGACTTCTCGCACAGATACGCAGTATTTT. This codes for CASSLRTSRTDTQYF.

The chain uses TRBV15 and TRBJ2-5; 10 positions match TRBD2. CDR3 length: 15 residues. J lost 2 bases, V lost 1 base, and 1 base had no gene match. The V gene's germline CDR1 is LNHNV and CDR2 YYDKDF (reference sequence). CDR3 protein: CATSRVTSGQETQYF. The CDR3 DNA follows: TGTGCCACCAGCAGAGTGACTAGCGGGCAAGAGACCCAGTACTTC.

This chain joins TRBV2 and TRBJ2-1; a possible D gene is TRBD1 (5 bases). The CDR3 runs to 15 residues. CDR1 SNHLY and CDR2 FYNNEI come from the germline V gene. Trimming shortened V by 0 bases and J by 6 bases, and 12 bases separated the two germline ends. CDR3 coding DNA: TGTGCCAGCAGTGAAGCGTTGGCAGGGCTCAATGAGCAGTTCTTC. It yields the protein CASSEALAGLNEQFF. Full variable domain (remainder filled in from reference TRBV2 and TRBJ2-1): EPEVTQTPSHQVTQMGQEVILRCVPISNHLYFYWYRQILGQKVEFLVSFYNNEISEKSEIFDDQFSVERPDGSNFTLKIRSTKLEDSAMYFCASSEALAGLNEQFFGPGTRLTVL.